This section outlines one TCR beta chain sequence together with its context. It lacks a known antigen. No clone much larger than this one lies a single base away; base qualities are absent. The source of the sample is a study of shared clonotypes between healthy human individuals (dated by TCRdb to the early 2020s). Some background on the complete study: The cohort included three men and a couple of women between 18 and 49 years of age. To increase sequencing depth and limit assay-specific biases, TCR repertoire library preparation and sequencing were carried out by different laboratories using diverse techniques. Blood TCR repertoires of five healthy adults were deeply sequenced to estimate repertoire size and the extent of clonotype sharing between individuals. Each donor's leukapheresis produced roughly between roughly 0.9 and 9 billion PBMCs. For each donor, CD4 naive and CD4 memory were each run on three plates, CD8 naive on two plates, and CD8 memory on one plate.

Using the deep immunoSEQ assay, multiplex PCR amplified TCR CDR3 regions from genomic DNA. For each cell subset, the extracted genomic DNA was distributed evenly across all wells of several immunoSEQ 96-well plates, and each plate served as one replicate. For sorted subsets, each replicate PCR was loaded with 150 to 250 ng genomic DNA, equivalent to about 30,000 T cell genomes. The purified libraries were quantified using a Qubit 3.0 fluorometer, sized with a Bioanalyzer 2100, and then quantified again using the KAPA Library Quantification kit. Each immunoSEQ 96-well plate was sequenced on its own single-read 150-cycle Illumina NextSeq 550 flow cell. Per the original workflow: Because the immunoSEQ output included only junctional sequences and no quality scores, the filtering could not be the same as the filtering used for full-length reads. To assign V/J genes and CDR3, sequences were annotated against IMGT germline references using PyIR, a Python wrapper for IgBLAST v1.9. Any read was removed if the V/J assignment was weak (E-value above 1e-6), the CDR3 was missing, or the read contained stop codons, out-of-frame junctions, or ambiguous translated residues. V3J clonotypes were defined as sequences sharing the same inferred V gene, J gene, and CDR3 amino acid sequence. The percentage overlap between two repertoires was calculated by dividing the number of shared unique clonotypes by the size of the smaller repertoire. Richness of each repertoire was evaluated using RTK rarefaction, the Chao1 estimator, and Recon v2.1 estimates of unobserved clonotypes. Generation probabilities for all TCRbeta clonotypes obtained by the gDNA method from a few donors were computed using OLGA. Held by TCRdb, this immuneACCESS table contains in-frame sequences only and omits some clones. Under half of the omission traces to an unresolved V gene where checked; the cause of the rest is unknown. That table is the source of V, J and clone size, and D and trimming were worked out from the DNA. This sample gives around 2.5 million clones in total; over 85% of them show up just once. The ten biggest clones cover 0.36% of the sample.

Study-level results and caveats: Pairwise subsampling indicated that sequencing depth was expected to affect the degree of clonotype sharing among donors. Sampling was restricted to blood, and TCR repertoires in tissues likely differ from the TCR repertoires found in blood. Estimated clonotype richness was generally larger for naive than for memory subsets. The genetic and exposure-history diversity represented was limited by the small number of donors. Compared with non-shared clonotypes, clonotypes shared by all four sorted-subset donors had higher generation probabilities. Sharing across four donors was observed for 4.5% to 6.5% of naive CD4, 3% to 4% of naive CD8, 2.3% of memory CD4, and less than 0.45% of memory CD8 clonotypes. Rarefaction of sorted-subset datasets indicated incomplete sequencing despite the large sequencing depth.

The donors were healthy, HIV-negative adults with no recently reported acute infections or vaccinations. Only Caucasian adults living in Nashville, Tennessee, USA were represented among the donors. CD4+ T cells were enriched by magnetic negative selection, after which naive cells were positively selected on CD45RA and the negative fraction was taken as the memory subset. Blood was obtained by leukapheresis, after which PBMCs were separated by Ficoll-Histopaque density gradient centrifugation and cryopreserved in liquid nitrogen vapor phase. Analytical flow cytometry was used to check the purity and quantity of each magnetically sorted T cell population. Each sorted fraction had its genomic DNA isolated and then quantified by UV absorbance on a Nanodrop 2000c. The sequenced sample was naive CD4+ T cells from PBMCs. Interpreted using the paper, the cell subset or site label stands for: CD45RA+ positively selected. The sequence came from a man between 18 and 35 years old in good health. Some clones in this sample may be carry-over from other donors' samples.

The sequenced DNA is TGTGCCAGCAGCTACGAGACCCGTAGCGGGAGGGCCCGCGATGAGCAGTTCTTC. Translated, this is CASSYETRSGRARDEQFF. The chain joins TRBV7-2 to TRBJ2-1; 11 central nucleotides agree with TRBD2. The germline V and J ends show losses of 4 bases and 8 bases respectively, and no gene match explains 16 bases of the junction. Taken from cysteine to phenylalanine, the CDR3 has 18 residues. The sequence is cut down to CDR3 DNA, 54 bases in frame from base 1. The germline V gene yields SGHTA for CDR1 and FQGNSA for CDR2.